The sequence of this T cell receptor (beta chain) was determined in a study of blood T cell repertoires in COVID-19. There are 14 residues in the CDR3. In germline, CDR1 is SGHAT, CDR2 FQNNGV. V was clipped by 7 bases and J by 2 bases, with 14 bases between them. The data were produced by immunoSEQ multiplex PCR, yet TCRdb's version contains in-frame clones alone and is incomplete. The table records about 100,000 clones, about 80% of them present only once. The gene calls are TRBV11-2 and TRBJ1-2; possibly TRBD1 for D (6 bases). Sequencing was done on a sample of peripheral blood. The receptor comes from a woman in her seventies with acute or convalescent COVID-19. CDR3 protein: CASKGGATNYGYTF. As DNA, the CDR3 is TGTGCCAGCAAAGGGGGGGCCACGAACTATGGCTACACCTTC.